Listed here are 15 T cell receptor beta chains from one sample, sequenced in a study of Ad26.COV2.S vaccination and SARS-CoV-2 variants. Treatment in this sample: roughly 18 received Ad26.COV2.S at low or high dose, single or two shots; about 5 received placebo; per-sample allocation not given. Day 63 following the first vaccine or placebo injection was when the samples were taken. Method: immunoSEQ multiplex PCR; TCRdb's copy keeps in-frame clones and lacks some. The top ten hold 7.4% of the sample, which has approximately 350,000 clones, roughly four fifths seen once. The input for sequencing was peripheral blood, taken in a trial of Ad26.COV2.S vaccine versus placebo. All receptors come from a person aged 18 to 59 who received the Ad26.COV2.S COVID-19 vaccine or a placebo.

The chain recombines TRBV25-1 with TRBJ1-2; possible D gene TRBD1, 5 bases. V was clipped by 6 bases and J by 2 bases, with 13 bases between them. Per the germline V gene, CDR1 is MGHDK and CDR2 is SYGVNS. The CDR3 length is 14 residues. CDR3 sequence (DNA): TGTGCCAGCAGCCCCGGGACTTCGAACTATGGCTACACCTTC. It translates to CASSPGTSNYGYTF.

The V call is TRBV4-3, the J call TRBJ1-2, with unresolved D. V lost 0 bases, J lost 3 bases, and 5 bases lay in between. The CDR3 is 13 amino acids. Germline loops: CDR1 LGHNA, CDR2 YSLEER. CDR3 residues: CASSQDGDYGYTF. The DNA for the CDR3 is TGCGCCAGCAGCCAAGATGGGGACTATGGCTACACCTTC.

The genes are TRBV27 and TRBJ2-3, with D tentatively TRBD1 (6 bases). Trimming removed 5 bases from V and 5 bases from J, with 8 bases in between. Germline CDR1 reads MNHEY; CDR2 reads SMNVEV (reference sequence). This CDR3 region has 12 residues. DNA of the CDR3: TGTGCCAGCAGTAAGGACAGAGATACGCAGTATTTT. Amino acid sequence: CASSKDRDTQYF.

The rearrangement uses TRBV25-1 and TRBJ1-6; D gene ambiguous. The CDR3 is made up of 12 amino acids. V was pared by 5 bases and J by 7 bases, with 6 bases between. Germline CDR1 is MGHDK and CDR2 is SYGVNS. CDR3 sequence (DNA): TGTGCCAGCAGTCAAGAGAATTCACCCCTCCACTTT. Translation: CASSQENSPLHF.

For the CDR3, the DNA is TGTGCCAGCAGCCCCGGGACTATGGACGACGAGCAGTACTTC. As protein: CASSPGTMDDEQYF. The V and J genes are TRBV13 and TRBJ2-7, with TRBD2 identical over 7 bases. This CDR3 is 14 amino acids long. V shed 5 bases, J shed 5 bases, and the junction held 9 bases outside the gene matches. Germline V CDR1 and CDR2: PRHDT, FYEKMQ (reference sequence).

The chain has TRBV6-6 and TRBJ1-2; TRBD1 matches 9 bases. The CDR3 runs to 15 residues. Germline trimming cut 2 bases from V and 7 bases from J; bases unmatched to any gene: 8. The V gene's germline CDR1 is MNHNY and CDR2 SVGAGI (reference sequence). The CDR3 coding sequence is TGTGCCAGCAGTTACGGGGACAGGGACGGCGGTGGCTACACCTTC. Amino acid sequence: CASSYGDRDGGGYTF.

The gene calls are TRBV10-3 and TRBJ2-7; TRBD2 matches 9 bases. After removal of 4 bases from V and 5 bases from J, the junction contained 15 bases not matched to a gene. Germline CDR1 is ENHRY and CDR2 is SYGVKD. CDR3 size: 17 residues. CDR3 DNA sequence: TGTGCCATCAGTGGAAGGACTAGTAGCGGGAGTCAAAACGAGCAGTACTTC. It specifies CAISGRTSSGSQNEQYF.

This clone was counted once. The gene calls are TRBV7-3 and TRBJ2-2; D is uncertain. Germline V gene sequence: CDR1 SGHTA, CDR2 FQGTGA. The V end lost 5 bases, the J end lost 3 bases, and 4 bases lay between the germline ends. The CDR3 sequence is 12 residues long. The CDR3 coding sequence is TGTGCCAGCAGCGCAGACACCGGGGAGCTGTTTTTT. This translates into CASSADTGELFF.

The chain couples TRBV12-3 or TRBV12-4 to TRBJ2-3, with a tentative D call TRBD2 (6 bases). Trimming took 7 bases from V and 7 from J, leaving 9 bases between them. The CDR3 covers 11 residues. The chain's CDR3 is CASTGGYTQYF. CDR3 DNA sequence: TGTGCCAGCACCGGGGGTTATACGCAGTATTTT.

The V call is TRBV5-4, the J call TRBJ2-1; D call uncertain. Looked up from germline, CDR1 is SGHNT and CDR2 is YYREEE (reference sequence). Deletions cut 4 bases from V and 0 bases from J, with 11 bases between. This CDR3 is 15 amino acids long. CDR3 DNA: TGTGCCAGCAGCCCCGGGTTAAGCTCCTACAATGAGCAGTTCTTC. It yields the protein CASSPGLSSYNEQFF.

This clone was counted between two and nine times. The chain has TRBV7-9 and TRBJ2-5; no clear D. In germline, CDR1 is SEHNR, CDR2 FQNEAQ (reference sequence). Trimming shortened V by 1 base and J by 4 bases, and 7 bases separated the two germline ends. The CDR3 consists of 13 residues. CDR3: CASSLGIGETQYF. The CDR3 nucleotides are TGTGCCAGCAGCTTAGGCATCGGAGAGACCCAGTACTTC.

The chain links TRBV5-1 to TRBJ2-3; the D gene is possibly TRBD2 (7 bases). Trimming took 2 bases from V and 5 from J, leaving 12 bases between them. Germline values: CDR1 SGHRS, CDR2 YFSETQ. The CDR3 is 14 residues long. The CDR3 DNA reads as TGCGCCAGCAGCTTCGGGGGGCGCGGAGATACGCAGTATTTT. Its translation is CASSFGGRGDTQYF.

J is TRBJ1-2 and V is TRBV27; 8 bases align to TRBD1. CDR1 and CDR2 from the germline V gene are MNHEY and SMNVEV (reference sequence). V dropped 5 bases and J dropped 8; count of bases not matched to a gene: 4. The CDR3 runs 12 residues. The CDR3 DNA sequence: TGTGCCAGCAGTAAACAGGGGGGAGGCTACACCTTC. Translating it yields CASSKQGGGYTF.

The V and J genes are TRBV5-5 and TRBJ2-3; 8 bases line up with TRBD2. Per germline, CDR1 SGHKS and CDR2 YYEKEE (reference sequence). CDR3 length: 16 amino acids. J gave up 2 bases and V 0 bases, and 5 bases lay outside the gene matches. As DNA, the CDR3 is TGTGCCAGCAGCTTGGTCAGCGGGGGTTCCACAGATACGCAGTATTTT. It is translated as CASSLVSGGSTDTQYF.

J is TRBJ2-3 and V is TRBV30, with unresolved D. The CDR3 runs to 13 residues. V lost 5 bases and J 5 bases, leaving 14 bases between the germline ends. The germline gives CDR1 GTSNPN, CDR2 SVGIG (reference sequence). CDR3 DNA: TGTGCCTGGGGGCAGGCCTCGAGAGATACGCAGTATTTT. This gives the protein CAWGQASRDTQYF.